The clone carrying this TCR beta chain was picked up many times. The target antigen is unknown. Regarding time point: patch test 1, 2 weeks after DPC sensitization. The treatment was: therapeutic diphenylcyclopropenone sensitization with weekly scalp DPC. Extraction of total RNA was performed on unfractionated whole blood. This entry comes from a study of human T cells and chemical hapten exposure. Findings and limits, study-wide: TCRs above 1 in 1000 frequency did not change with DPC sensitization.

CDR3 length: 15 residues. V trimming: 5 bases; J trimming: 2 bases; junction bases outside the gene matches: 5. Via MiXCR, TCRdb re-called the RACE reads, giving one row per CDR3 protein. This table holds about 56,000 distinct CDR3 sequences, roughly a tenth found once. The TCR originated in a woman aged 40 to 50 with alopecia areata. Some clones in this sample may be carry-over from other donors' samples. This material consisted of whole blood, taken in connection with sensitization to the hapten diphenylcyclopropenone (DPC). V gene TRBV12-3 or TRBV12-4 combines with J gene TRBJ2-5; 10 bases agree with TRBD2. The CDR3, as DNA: TGTGCCAGCAGTACTGGACTAGCGGAGCAAGAGACCCAGTACTTC. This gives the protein CASSTGLAEQETQYF.